One sample yielded the 26 T cell receptor beta chains listed below, sequenced in a study of cytomegalovirus exposure and HLA in healthy donors. PCR employed 60 Vbeta and 13 Jbeta primers. Sequencing was performed with immunoSEQ multiplex PCR; in TCRdb, only in-frame clones are kept and a portion is missing. This sample has roughly 120,000 clones; 75% to 85% occur once, and the top ten carry more than 1.5%. Sequencing was carried out using PBMCs. The receptors originated from a man aged 35 to 55 in good health and CMV-seronegative.

This clone was counted a few times. The rearrangement links TRBV4-3 to TRBJ2-2; D perhaps matches TRBD2 (6 bases). Germline assignment: CDR1 LGHNA and CDR2 YSLEER. This CDR3 has 16 residues. The V and J ends lost 4 bases and 4 bases respectively, with 16 bases between them. The CDR3 nucleotides read TGCGCCAGCAGCCGGAACCGGGACTCCTTCACCGGGGAGCTGTTTTTT. Residues: CASSRNRDSFTGELFF.

The V gene is TRBV11-3, the J gene TRBJ2-3; 9 nucleotides match TRBD2. The CDR3 has 15 amino acids. V dropped 1 base and J dropped 2; count of bases not matched to a gene: 1. Germline lookup yields CDR1 SGHNT and CDR2 YENEEA. The CDR3 is CASSLGLADTDTQYF. The CDR3 DNA sequence: TGTGCCAGCAGCTTAGGACTAGCGGACACAGATACGCAGTATTTT.

Note on this clone: One end of the junction does not line up with germline, which may come from a read error. This chain uses TRBV9 with TRBJ2-6; tentative D call: TRBD1 (5 bases). CDR3 length: 16 amino acids. The germline CDR1 and CDR2 sequences are SGDLS and YYNGEE. CDR3 sequence: CASSVGSFSGANGLTF. DNA of the CDR3: TGTGCCAGCAGCGTAGGTTCGTTCTCTGGGGCCAACGGCCTGACTTTC.

The genes are TRBV30 and TRBJ1-5; 7 bases are shared with TRBD1. The V gene's germline CDR1 is GTSNPN and CDR2 SVGIG (reference sequence). The CDR3 runs 15 residues. The junction had 6 bases not matched to a gene; V was cut back by 0 bases and J by 4 bases. CDR3: CAWSVGTVKNQPQHF. The DNA for the CDR3 is TGTGCCTGGAGTGTTGGGACAGTCAAAAATCAGCCCCAGCATTTT.

The V and J genes are TRBV9 and TRBJ2-1, with 7 bases aligning to TRBD1. V was pared by 4 bases and J by 3 bases, with 7 bases of the junction left unmatched. The CDR3 loop spans 15 amino acids. Per germline, CDR1 SGDLS and CDR2 YYNGEE. For the CDR3, the DNA is TGTGCCAGCAGCAGTGTCAGGGGGAACTACAATGAGCAGTTCTTC. This translates into CASSSVRGNYNEQFF.

The rearrangement joins TRBV27 to TRBJ2-7, with 7 bases matching TRBD1. V gave up 8 bases and J gave up 3 bases; unmatched junction bases: 7. The CDR3 sequence is 13 residues long. CDR1 MNHEY and CDR2 SMNVEV come from the germline V gene (reference sequence). CDR3 DNA: TGTGCCAGCTCCAAAGGGGGCGGCTACGAGCAGTACTTC. It translates to CASSKGGGYEQYF.

J is TRBJ2-3 and V is TRBV7-2; the D gene is possibly TRBD2 (6 bases). V was pared by 3 bases and J by 4 bases, with 14 bases between. This CDR3 region has 15 residues. Germline loops: CDR1 SGHTA, CDR2 FQGNSA. The CDR3 DNA sequence: TGTGCCAGCAGCTTGGACGGGAGTTTGCCAGATACGCAGTATTTT. Translation: CASSLDGSLPDTQYF.

As regards this clone: The junction departs from the called germline gene at one end, perhaps through a read error. The DNA of the CDR3 is TGTGCCAGCAGCTTAGAGGCTCTAGGCTCTGGGGCCAACGGCCTGACTTTC. Encoded protein: CASSLEALGSGANGLTF. The chain combines TRBV7-2 with TRBJ2-6; a possible D gene is TRBD1 (5 bases). The germline V gene has CDR1 SGHTA and CDR2 FQGNSA. The CDR3 runs 17 residues. The full variable domain, completed using reference TRBV7-2 and TRBJ2-6, is GAGVSQSPSNKVTEKGKDVELRCDPISGHTALYWYRQSLGQGLEFLIYFQGNSAPDKSGLPSDRFSAERTGGSVSTLTIQRTQQEDSAVYLCASSLEALGSGANGLTFGAGSRLTVL.

The gene calls are TRBV7-9 and TRBJ2-2, with D tentatively TRBD2 (6 bases). Germline lookup yields CDR1 SEHNR and CDR2 FQNEAQ (reference sequence). CDR3 length: 18 residues. For the CDR3, the DNA is TGTGACACGCAAAGGGTAGGGGCGGGGACGCCGAACACCGGGGAGCTGTTTTTT. Protein product: CDTQRVGAGTPNTGELFF.

J is TRBJ1-1 and V is TRBV7-9; a weak D match, TRBD1 (6 bases). V was trimmed by 2 bases and J by 0 bases, leaving 16 bases between them. The V gene's germline CDR1 is SEHNR and CDR2 FQNEAQ (reference sequence). CDR3 length: 17 residues. CDR3 sequence (DNA): TGTGCCAGCAGCTTAAGAGGGGGTGGCAGGGTGAACACTGAAGCTTTCTTT. Its translation is CASSLRGGGRVNTEAFF.

The chain has TRBV10-2 and TRBJ2-1, with TRBD2 as a possible D gene (5 bases). Trimming stripped 2 bases from V and 10 bases from J, with 15 bases between. There are 14 residues in the CDR3. Per the germline V gene, CDR1 is WSHSY and CDR2 is SAAADI. The CDR3 sequence is CASSEASRGREQFF. The CDR3 region has the DNA TGCGCCAGCAGTGAGGCTAGCCGAGGGAGAGAGCAGTTCTTC.

In its sample, this clone was seen a few times. This chain uses TRBV7-2 with TRBJ2-2; possibly TRBD2 for D (6 bases). The CDR3 contains 16 residues. The V gene lost 4 bases and the J gene lost 1 base, with 13 bases spanning the gap. Germline CDR1 and CDR2: SGHTA and FQGNSA. DNA for the CDR3: TGTGCCAGCAGCTCCTGGGGTAGCGGGAACACCGGGGAGCTGTTTTTT. Encoded protein: CASSSWGSGNTGELFF.

The table lists this clone with a count of one. The J gene is TRBJ2-7, the V gene TRBV18, with D perhaps TRBD2 (6 bases). Germline-derived CDR1 and CDR2 are KGHSH and LQKENI. Trimming removed 2 bases at V and 4 bases at J, with 15 bases between. The CDR3 is 15 amino acids. The CDR3 here is CASSPLGPAGYEQYF. In DNA form, the CDR3 reads TGTGCCAGCTCACCATTGGGGCCTGCGGGGTACGAGCAGTACTTC.

This clone was observed a single time. This chain joins TRBV27 and TRBJ2-2, with 11 bases identical to TRBD2. V dropped 2 bases and J dropped 4; count of bases not matched to a gene: 0. The CDR3 totals 15 residues. Germline CDR1 is MNHEY and CDR2 is SMNVEV (reference sequence). CDR3 residues: CASSLTSGSTGELFF. CDR3 in DNA: TGTGCCAGCAGTTTAACTAGCGGGAGCACCGGGGAGCTGTTTTTT.

This sequence joins TRBV7-9 and TRBJ1-5, with 8 bases identical to TRBD1. Germline trimming cut 0 bases from V and 0 bases from J; bases unmatched to any gene: 4. This CDR3 spans 17 amino acids. Germline V lookup: CDR1 SEHNR, CDR2 FQNEAQ (reference sequence). The CDR3 here is CASSLASGQVSNQPQHF. In DNA, the CDR3 is TGTGCCAGCAGCTTAGCGTCGGGACAGGTTAGCAATCAGCCCCAGCATTTT. The whole variable domain, remainder taken from reference TRBV7-9 and TRBJ1-5, is DTGVSQNPRHKITKRGQNVTFRCDPISEHNRLYWYRQTLGQGPEFLTYFQNEAQLEKSRLLSDRFSAERPKGSFSTLEIQRTEQGDSAMYLCASSLASGQVSNQPQHFGDGTRLSIL.

The V gene is TRBV5-4, the J gene TRBJ2-5; no reliable D call. Judging by the DNA end, TRBJ2-7 fits better; the J call may be wrong. This CDR3 has 13 residues. CDR1 and CDR2 from the germline V gene are SGHNT and YYREEE (reference sequence). The CDR3 sequence is CASSFITSNEQYF. CDR3 sequence (DNA): TGTGCCAGCAGCTTTATAACGAGCAACGAGCAGTACTTC.

This clone was counted between two and nine times. The CDR3 DNA reads as TGCGCCAGCAGCCTAGGACTAGCGGGAGAGCATGAGACCCAGTACTTC. Its protein is CASSLGLAGEHETQYF. The V gene is TRBV5-1, the J gene TRBJ2-5; 13 nucleotides align to TRBD2. Losses at the gene ends were 4 bases for V and 5 bases for J; bases not matched to a gene: 8. Germline loops: CDR1 SGHRS, CDR2 YFSETQ. The CDR3 runs 16 residues.

This clone was seen only once. The V gene is TRBV5-6, the J gene TRBJ1-3; 7 nucleotides agree with TRBD1. V was pared by 4 bases and J by 2 bases, with 9 bases of the junction left unmatched. The CDR3 has 16 amino acids. From germline, CDR1 is SGHDT and CDR2 YYEEEE. CDR3 region: CASSTWTGSTGNTIYF. CDR3 sequence (DNA): TGTGCCAGCAGCACTTGGACAGGCTCAACTGGAAACACCATATATTTT.

This clone was counted once. The CDR3 DNA is TGTGCCAGTACCCCAGACAGGATGAACACTGAAGCTTTCTTT. It yields the protein CASTPDRMNTEAFF. The chain employs TRBV19 and TRBJ1-1; a weak D match, TRBD1 (6 bases). The germline V gene has CDR1 LNHDA and CDR2 SQIVND (reference sequence). The germline V and J ends were trimmed by 7 bases and 0 bases, with 12 bases remaining between them. This CDR3 contains 14 residues.

There are a few counts of this clone. This same CDR3 is encoded by further DNA sequences in the sample. V and J are TRBV6-1 and TRBJ2-5; D possibly corresponds to TRBD1 (5 bases). V shed 4 bases and J shed 2 bases, with 17 bases lying between them. CDR3 length: 16 amino acids. Per germline, CDR1 MNHNS and CDR2 SASEGT. The CDR3 DNA follows: TGTGCCAGCAGTGCCTACCATAGAAGACAGCAAGAGACCCAGTACTTC. Protein sequence: CASSAYHRRQQETQYF.

J is TRBJ1-3 and V is TRBV29-1; D gene ambiguous. Trimming left V 7 bases short and J 0 bases short, with 10 bases between. The germline V gene has CDR1 SQVTM and CDR2 ANQGSEA. The CDR3 has 13 residues. This CDR3 is CSATTNSGNTIYF. The CDR3, as DNA: TGCAGCGCTACAACTAACTCTGGAAACACCATATATTTT.

The V and J genes are TRBV7-2 and TRBJ2-5, with TRBD1 matching over 9 bases. Germline V lookup: CDR1 SGHTA, CDR2 FQGNSA. V gave up 5 bases and J gave up 5 bases; unmatched junction bases: 12. This CDR3 region has 16 residues. The CDR3 DNA reads as TGTGCCAGCAGCCAAGGACAGGGGTTTGGCCATGAGACCCAGTACTTC. Translating gives CASSQGQGFGHETQYF.

This clone was detected only once. V and J are TRBV7-2 and TRBJ1-2; the D is unclear. V shed 5 bases and J shed 0 bases, with 16 bases lying between them. The CDR3 covers 16 residues. Germline CDR1 reads SGHTA; CDR2 reads FQGNSA. CDR3 coding DNA: TGTGCCAGCAGCCAAGGTGGGAGGGCTACTAACTATGGCTACACCTTC. It translates to CASSQGGRATNYGYTF.

This clone was detected a few times. The rearrangement uses TRBV6-1 and TRBJ2-7; D remains ambiguous. Germline-derived CDR1 and CDR2 are MNHNS and SASEGT. V was cut by 5 bases and J by 3 bases, with 5 bases left in between. This CDR3 comprises 11 residues. The CDR3 here is CASSTVYEQYF. CDR3 DNA: TGTGCCAGCAGTACAGTCTACGAGCAGTACTTC.

V usage is TRBV6-5 and J usage is TRBJ1-2; D is undetermined. Deletions cut 6 bases from V and 5 bases from J, with 13 bases between. Germline-derived CDR1 and CDR2 are MNHEY and SVGAGI. This CDR3 is 13 amino acids long. The CDR3 sequence is CASRLTVNYGYTF. The CDR3 region has the DNA TGTGCCAGCAGACTCACAGTTAATTATGGCTACACCTTC.

The V gene is TRBV5-5, the J gene TRBJ1-1; no firm D call. Germline V CDR1 and CDR2: SGHKS, YYEKEE (reference sequence). V was pared by 2 bases and J by 10 bases, with 15 bases between. The length of the CDR3 is 13 residues. In DNA, the CDR3 is TGTGCCAGCAGCTTTTCAGGAAGTGAAAGAGCTTTCTTT. Residues: CASSFSGSERAFF.